This T cell receptor (beta chain) stems from a study of T-cell reconstitution after alpha-beta-depleted transplantation in children. Ten or more counts support this clonotype. This CDR3 spans 11 amino acids. The V gene lost 7 bases and the J gene lost 8 bases, with 14 bases spanning the gap. Germline V CDR1 and CDR2: SQVTM, ANQGSEA. The TCRbeta library incorporated unique molecular identifiers. Each CDR3 protein is one row after TCRdb ran MiXCR on the PCR reads. The data hold 600,000 to 700,000 distinct CDR3 sequences, with around a sixth observed a single time. The TCR originated in a human donor who donated a stem cell graft to a child with acute myeloid leukemia. The specimen comprised PBMCs from the stem cell graft donor, sampled from the stem cell graft. This chain links TRBV29-1 with TRBJ1-1, with D perhaps matching TRBD1 (5 bases). The CDR3, as DNA: TGCAGCGCCCGAGGCAGGGCCGAAGCTTTCTTT. Translated, it gives CSARGRAEAFF.